The entry that follows covers one T cell receptor (beta chain) sequence. The entry originates in a study of control samples from healthy donors and cancer patients. Using immunoSEQ multiplex PCR, the repertoire was profiled, and TCRdb retains in-frame clones only, with some absent. The sample consists of roughly 20,000 clones, 82% of them appearing once. Material: PBMCs. This clonotype was obtained from a man at least 80 years old with head and neck cancer.

The CDR3 protein is CASSQEGQAGDEQFF. Here the CDR3 DNA reads TGCGCCAGCAGCCAAGAAGGACAGGCTGGGGATGAGCAGTTCTTC. The chain has TRBV4-1 and TRBJ2-1, with 7 bases aligning to TRBD1. Trimming cost V 0 bases and J 8 bases; bases outside gene matches: 7. CDR3 length: 15 residues. Per germline, CDR1 MGHRA and CDR2 YSYEKL.